The clone carrying this T cell receptor beta chain has just one count. As yet, its antigen is unknown. This CDR3 comprises 13 residues. V was clipped by 1 base and J by 6 bases, with 9 bases between them. Germline V CDR1 and CDR2: KGHSH, LQKENI. These data are taken from a study of T cell responses to AZD1222 COVID-19 vaccine. Only in-frame clones appear in the TCRdb table, and some are missing; sequencing was by immunoSEQ multiplex PCR. Of 95,000 to 100,000 clones detected, approximately 84% appear once; the ten largest clones hold 14%. Findings of the study overall: It was only after the peak T cell response that any repertoires were sampled. Females made up more of the donors, who were largely white British, and clonal diversity may have come out too low. Spike-specific TCR depth and breadth grew after two AZD1222 doses. With dominance at 160-218 and 743-854, vaccine-associated CD4 TCRs spanned spike.

This TCR was recovered from an adult who received the AZD1222 COVID-19 vaccine. The sample in question was peripheral blood, obtained 28 days after the second AZD1222 dose. The chain links TRBV18 to TRBJ1-2; the D is unclear. The CDR3 DNA reads as TGTGCCAGCTCACCACAGGGAGATCATGGCTACACCTTC. This codes for CASSPQGDHGYTF.